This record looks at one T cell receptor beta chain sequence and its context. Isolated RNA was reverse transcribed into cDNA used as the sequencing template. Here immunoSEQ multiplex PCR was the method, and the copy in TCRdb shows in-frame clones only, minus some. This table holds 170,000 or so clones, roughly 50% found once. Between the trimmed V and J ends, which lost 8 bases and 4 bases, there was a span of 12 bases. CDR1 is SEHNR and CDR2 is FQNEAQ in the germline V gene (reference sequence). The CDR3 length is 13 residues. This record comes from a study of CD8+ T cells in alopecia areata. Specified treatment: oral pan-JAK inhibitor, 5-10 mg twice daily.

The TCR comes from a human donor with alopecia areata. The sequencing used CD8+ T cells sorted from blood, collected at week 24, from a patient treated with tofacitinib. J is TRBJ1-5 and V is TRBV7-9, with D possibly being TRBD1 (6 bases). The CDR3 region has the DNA TGTGCCAGCGTCCAGGGGCCTAATCAGCCCCAGCATTTT. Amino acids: CASVQGPNQPQHF.